Listed below are T cell receptor beta chains from one sample, sequenced in a study of identical twins. TCRdb ran MiXCR on the 5' RACE reads and lists one entry per CDR3 protein. The data hold roughly 1,500,000 distinct CDR3 sequences, with 32% observed a single time. Sequencing used cord blood. The receptor set was obtained from a newborn girl in good health. CDR3s include the opening cysteine and the closing phenylalanine or tryptophan. D genes are given only for firm matches. Expanded clones are given a class, and other clones once, few, many or no size at all.

CDR3: CSVEEAGGPHNEQYF; DNA: TGCAGCGTTGAAGAGGCGGGGGGGCCGCACAATGAGCAGTACTTC; size: once; V: TRBV29-1; D: TRBD2; J: TRBJ2-7
CDR3: CASSYPLEGGEQYF; DNA: TGTGCCAGCAGTTACCCCCTAGAAGGGGGCGAGCAGTACTTC; size: many; V: TRBV6-6; D: .; J: TRBJ2-7
CDR3: CASSGDGTGRQPQHF; DNA: TGTGCCAGCAGTGGGGACGGGACAGGGCGTCAGCCCCAGCATTTT; size: .; V: TRBV28; D: TRBD1; J: TRBJ1-5
CDR3: CSVAGYQETQYF; DNA: TGCAGCGTTGCGGGCTACCAAGAGACCCAGTACTTC; size: many; V: TRBV29-1; D: .; J: TRBJ2-5
CDR3: CASSISASGRVTHNEQFF; DNA: TGTGCCAGTAGTATATCCGCTAGCGGGAGGGTAACCCACAATGAGCAGTTCTTC; size: few; V: TRBV19; D: TRBD2; J: TRBJ2-1
CDR3: CASSLLGASGYNEQFF; DNA: TGCGCCAGCAGCTTGCTTGGGGCTAGCGGGTACAATGAGCAGTTCTTC; size: many; V: TRBV5-1; D: TRBD2; J: TRBJ2-1
CDR3: CAASGGANQPQHF; DNA: TGTGCCGCCTCCGGAGGGGCCAATCAGCCCCAGCATTTT; size: .; V: TRBV10-3; D: .; J: TRBJ1-5
CDR3: CASSRDGTGYGYTF; DNA: TGTGCCAGCAGTCGGGACGGGACAGGGTATGGCTACACCTTC; size: few; V: TRBV12-3/TRBV12-4; D: TRBD1; J: TRBJ1-2
CDR3: CASSPPELVGTEAFF; DNA: TGTGCCAGCTCACCACCGGAATTAGTCGGCACTGAAGCTTTCTTT; size: .; V: TRBV18; D: .; J: TRBJ1-1
CDR3: CASSLGGLGPYYSGNQPQHF; DNA: TGTGCCAGCAGTTTAGGAGGCTTAGGGCCCTACTATAGCGGCAATCAGCCCCAGCATTTT; size: .; V: TRBV28; D: .; J: TRBJ1-5
CDR3: CSATQDRGLNEQFF; DNA: TGCAGTGCTACCCAGGACAGGGGGCTTAATGAGCAGTTCTTC; size: .; V: TRBV20-1; D: TRBD1; J: TRBJ2-1
CDR3: CTTSRDVAVGNTEAFF; DNA: TGTACCACCAGCAGAGATGTGGCGGTTGGGAACACTGAAGCTTTCTTT; size: .; V: TRBV15; D: .; J: TRBJ1-1
CDR3: CASSFSSTGGGGYTF; DNA: TGTGCCAGCAGCTTTTCCTCGACAGGGGGAGGCGGCTACACCTTC; size: few; V: TRBV7-2; D: TRBD1; J: TRBJ1-2
CDR3: CASSLTSGGADTGELFF; DNA: TGCGCCAGCAGCTTGACTAGCGGGGGGGCCGACACCGGGGAGCTGTTTTTT; size: few; V: TRBV5-1; D: TRBD2; J: TRBJ2-2
CDR3: CASSPAGTRGETQYF; DNA: TGTGCCAGCAGCCCTGCCGGGACTAGAGGAGAGACCCAGTACTTC; size: .; V: TRBV7-2; D: TRBD2; J: TRBJ2-5
CDR3: CASSQERLVGNEQYF; DNA: TGTGCCAGCAGCCAAGAAAGACTAGTAGGGAATGAGCAGTACTTC; size: .; V: TRBV4-2; D: .; J: TRBJ2-7
CDR3: CASIRGGSYNEQFF; DNA: TGTGCCAGCATCCGAGGAGGCTCCTACAATGAGCAGTTCTTC; size: many; V: TRBV28; D: .; J: TRBJ2-1
CDR3: CASSYGTAGNTIYF; DNA: TGTGCCAGCAGTTACGGGACAGCAGGAAACACCATATATTTT; size: .; V: TRBV28; D: TRBD1; J: TRBJ1-3
CDR3: CASSSRPNQPQHF; DNA: TGTGCCAGCAGTTCCAGACCGAATCAGCCCCAGCATTTT; size: .; V: TRBV27; D: .; J: TRBJ1-5
CDR3: CASSTPYSYEQYF; DNA: TGTGCCAGCAGTACTCCATACTCCTACGAGCAGTACTTC; size: .; V: TRBV27; D: .; J: TRBJ2-7
CDR3: CASSSPGLAGSSSYNEQFF; DNA: TGTGCCAGCAGTTCCCCCGGACTAGCGGGAAGTAGCTCCTACAATGAGCAGTTCTTC; size: .; V: TRBV11-2; D: TRBD2; J: TRBJ2-1
CDR3: CSAGVTSGNHEQYF; DNA: TGCAGTGCTGGAGTGACTAGCGGGAACCACGAGCAGTACTTC; size: .; V: TRBV20-1; D: TRBD2; J: TRBJ2-7
CDR3: CASSGDRDSDGYTF; DNA: TGTGCCAGCAGCGGAGACAGGGATTCCGATGGCTACACCTTC; size: few; V: TRBV12-3/TRBV12-4; D: TRBD1; J: TRBJ1-2
CDR3: CASSLSSSQPQHF; DNA: TGTGCCAGCAGCTTATCCTCGAGTCAGCCCCAGCATTTT; size: .; V: TRBV11-2; D: .; J: TRBJ1-5
CDR3: CSAREPGLAFGTQYF; DNA: TGCAGTGCTAGAGAGCCGGGACTAGCGTTTGGGACCCAGTACTTC; size: few; V: TRBV20-1; D: TRBD2; J: TRBJ2-5
CDR3: CASSPRDGPSTDTQYF; DNA: TGTGCCAGCTCACCAAGGGACGGTCCTAGCACAGATACGCAGTATTTT; size: .; V: TRBV18; D: .; J: TRBJ2-3
CDR3: CSARDSKASGGYTF; DNA: TGCAGTGCTAGAGATTCGAAAGCTTCTGGGGGCTACACCTTC; size: .; V: TRBV20-1; D: .; J: TRBJ1-2
CDR3: CASSQVPAGGRYEQYF; DNA: TGCGCCAGCAGCCAAGTTCCAGCGGGAGGGAGGTACGAGCAGTACTTC; size: .; V: TRBV4-1; D: TRBD2; J: TRBJ2-7
CDR3: CASSYGRTGTQYF; DNA: TGTGCCAGCAGTTACGGCCGGACCGGGACGCAGTATTTT; size: few; V: TRBV6-5; D: .; J: TRBJ2-3
CDR3: CSARVGQGIYNEQFF; DNA: TGCAGTGCTAGAGTAGGGCAGGGAATCTACAATGAGCAGTTCTTC; size: .; V: TRBV20-1; D: .; J: TRBJ2-1
CDR3: CASSQGLAGRYSYEQYF; DNA: TGTGCCAGCAGCCAAGGACTAGCGGGAAGATACTCCTACGAGCAGTACTTC; size: .; V: TRBV3-1; D: TRBD2; J: TRBJ2-7
CDR3: CASSLVLDNEQYF; DNA: TGCGCCAGCAGCTTGGTTCTAGATAACGAGCAGTACTTC; size: few; V: TRBV5-1; D: .; J: TRBJ2-7
CDR3: CSARRTGYNSPLHF; DNA: TGCAGTGCTAGGAGGACAGGCTATAATTCACCCCTCCACTTT; size: .; V: TRBV20-1; D: TRBD1; J: TRBJ1-6
CDR3: CASTYGSGSHEQYF; DNA: TGTGCCAGCACCTATGGTTCGGGGTCCCACGAGCAGTACTTC; size: few; V: TRBV28; D: .; J: TRBJ2-7
CDR3: CASSTYYSGGYTF; DNA: TGTGCCAGCAGTACCTATTACAGCGGTGGCTACACCTTC; size: few; V: TRBV27; D: .; J: TRBJ1-2
CDR3: CSARDARGSYNEQFF; DNA: TGCAGTGCTAGAGATGCACGGGGCTCCTACAATGAGCAGTTCTTC; size: few; V: TRBV20-1; D: .; J: TRBJ2-1
CDR3: CASSVGTGVGETQYF; DNA: TGTGCCAGCAGTGTAGGGACAGGGGTAGGAGAGACCCAGTACTTC; size: .; V: TRBV25-1; D: TRBD1; J: TRBJ2-5
CDR3: CASSLPTDTQYF; DNA: TGCGCCAGCAGCTTACCCACAGATACGCAGTATTTT; size: many; V: TRBV5-1; D: .; J: TRBJ2-3
CDR3: CSARDPPSGTDTQYF; DNA: TGCAGTGCTAGAGATCCGCCTAGCGGCACAGATACGCAGTATTTT; size: .; V: TRBV20-1; D: .; J: TRBJ2-3
CDR3: CASRRQAGGGEKLFF; DNA: TGTGCCAGCAGAAGACAGGCCGGAGGGGGCGAAAAACTGTTTTTT; size: .; V: TRBV27; D: TRBD1; J: TRBJ1-4
CDR3: CASRRTGEYEQYF; DNA: TGTGCCAGCAGACGGACAGGGGAGTACGAGCAGTACTTC; size: once; V: TRBV28; D: TRBD1; J: TRBJ2-7
CDR3: CASSFRQGGNYGYTF; DNA: TGTGCCAGCAGTTTCCGACAGGGAGGTAACTATGGCTACACCTTC; size: few; V: TRBV27; D: TRBD1; J: TRBJ1-2
CDR3: CASSIRRGVDTQYF; DNA: TGTGCCAGTAGTATTCGTCGGGGCGTCGATACGCAGTATTTT; size: .; V: TRBV19; D: .; J: TRBJ2-3
CDR3: CASGLGWTEAFF; DNA: TGTGCTAGTGGTTTGGGGTGGACTGAAGCTTTCTTT; size: .; V: TRBV12-5; D: .; J: TRBJ1-1
CDR3: CSARDLGVAGVEQYF; DNA: TGCAGTGCTAGAGATTTGGGAGTAGCGGGGGTCGAGCAGTACTTC; size: few; V: TRBV20-1; D: TRBD2; J: TRBJ2-7
CDR3: CASTPGTGIEKLFF; DNA: TGTGCCAGCACCCCCGGGACAGGGATTGAAAAACTGTTTTTT; size: .; V: TRBV28; D: TRBD1; J: TRBJ1-4
CDR3: CATSSGDTQYF; DNA: TGTGCCACCAGTTCGGGAGATACGCAGTATTTT; size: .; V: TRBV24-1; D: .; J: TRBJ2-3
CDR3: CASSIRDRDHNEQFF; DNA: TGTGCCAGCAGTATCCGGGACAGGGACCACAATGAGCAGTTCTTC; size: .; V: TRBV2; D: TRBD1; J: TRBJ2-1
CDR3: CSARDYGSGAPTYF; DNA: TGCAGTGCTAGAGATTATGGTAGCGGAGCCCCTACGTACTTC; size: .; V: TRBV20-1; D: .; J: TRBJ2-5
CDR3: CASSFPRGMYEQYF; DNA: TGTGCCAGCAGTTTCCCCAGGGGTATGTACGAGCAGTACTTC; size: .; V: TRBV27; D: .; J: TRBJ2-7
CDR3: CASSLLTSTSGLIREQYF; DNA: TGTGCCAGCAGTTTATTAACTTCGACTAGTGGACTTATCCGTGAGCAGTACTTC; size: .; V: TRBV27; D: .; J: TRBJ2-7
CDR3: CASQPAGGPRNEQFF; DNA: TGTGCCAGCCAACCCGCGGGAGGGCCAAGGAATGAGCAGTTCTTC; size: .; V: TRBV12-3/TRBV12-4; D: TRBD2; J: TRBJ2-1
CDR3: CAISERGTWQYF; DNA: TGTGCCATCAGTGAGCGCGGGACGTGGCAGTATTTT; size: few; V: TRBV10-3; D: .; J: TRBJ2-3
CDR3: CATRAGSDHNEQFF; DNA: TGTGCCACCAGAGCCGGGAGCGACCACAATGAGCAGTTCTTC; size: .; V: TRBV25-1; D: .; J: TRBJ2-1